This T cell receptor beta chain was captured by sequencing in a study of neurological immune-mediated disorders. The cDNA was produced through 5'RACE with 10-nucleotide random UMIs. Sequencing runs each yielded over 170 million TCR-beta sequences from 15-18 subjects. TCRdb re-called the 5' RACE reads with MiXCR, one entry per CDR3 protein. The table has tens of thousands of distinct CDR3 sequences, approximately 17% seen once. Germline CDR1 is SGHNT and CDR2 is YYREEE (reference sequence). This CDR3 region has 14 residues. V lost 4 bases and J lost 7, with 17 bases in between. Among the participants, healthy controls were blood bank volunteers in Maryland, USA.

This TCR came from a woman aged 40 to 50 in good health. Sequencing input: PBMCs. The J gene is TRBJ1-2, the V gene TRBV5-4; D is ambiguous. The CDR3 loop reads CASSEGTTGGGYTF. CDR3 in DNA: TGTGCCAGCAGCGAAGGAACCACGGGAGGTGGCTACACCTTC. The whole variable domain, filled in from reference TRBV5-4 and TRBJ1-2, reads ETGVTQSPTHLIKTRGQQVTLRCSSQSGHNTVSWYQQALGQGPQFIFQYYREEENGRGNFPPRFSGLQFPNYSSELNVNALELDDSALYLCASSEGTTGGGYTFGSGTRLTVV.